Below, 2 T cell receptor beta chains from the same sample are listed, as sequenced in a study of blood T cell repertoires in COVID-19. Only in-frame clones appear in the TCRdb table, and some are missing; sequencing was by immunoSEQ multiplex PCR. The repertoire has roughly 400,000 clones, less than 95% of them found once; the top ten carry roughly 0.66%. Specimen: PBMCs or T cells enriched from blood (not recorded which). These receptors all come from a man aged 18-30 years who had recovered from COVID-19.

The chain uses TRBV5-1 and TRBJ1-4, with 8 bases matching TRBD1. CDR1 is SGHRS, CDR2 YFSETQ, per germline. The CDR3 has 15 amino acids. Trimming at V came to 2 bases and at J to 6 bases, leaving 6 bases not matched to a gene. This chain's CDR3 is CASSFNRGVYEKLFF. The CDR3 nucleotides are TGCGCCAGCAGCTTCAACAGGGGGGTTTATGAAAAACTGTTTTTT.

This clone appeared once. CDR3 nucleotide sequence: TGTGCCAGCAGAGAAGGGAGAACAGATACGCAGTATTTT. Translating gives CASREGRTDTQYF. The rearrangement uses TRBV28 and TRBJ2-3, with D possibly TRBD2 on 5 matching bases. CDR1 and CDR2 (germline): MDHEN, SYDVKM. The CDR3 extends over 13 amino acids. The V and J ends lost 6 bases and 3 bases respectively, with 10 bases between them. The complete variable domain, with remaining parts taken from reference TRBV28 and TRBJ2-3, reads DVKVTQSSRYLVKRTGEKVFLECVQDMDHENMFWYRQDPGLGLRLIYFSYDVKMKEKGDIPEGYSVSREKKERFSLILESASTNQTSMYLCASREGRTDTQYFGPGTRLTVL.